This T cell receptor beta chain was sequenced in a study of shared clonotypes between healthy human individuals. Study-level background: Each donor's CD4 naive and CD4 memory cells filled three plates apiece, CD8 naive two, and CD8 memory one.

Findings and caveats of the study: Around 5.3% of naive CD4 clonotypes were shared across a few donors. Sorted-subset samples were not fully sequenced, rarefaction indicated.

The germline V gene encodes CDR1 ENHRY and CDR2 SYGVKD. The CDR3 loop spans 14 amino acids. V was shortened by 10 bases and J by 2 bases, with 15 bases between the two germline ends. Several immunoSEQ 96-well plates shared each subset's DNA, each plate a replicate. Generated by immunoSEQ multiplex PCR, the TCRdb table keeps only in-frame clones and is missing some. The table has over 400,000 clones, approximately 95% seen once. The table lists this clone with a few counts. The target antigen is unknown. The receptor comes from a woman aged 25 to 45 in good health. The sequenced material came from naive CD4+ T cells sorted from blood. The subset is: CD45RA+ positively selected. This rearrangement joins TRBV10-3 to TRBJ2-1; no firm D call. The CDR3, as DNA: TGTGCCACAACGGGCGGCGGAACCTACAATGAGCAGTTCTTC. Protein: CATTGGGTYNEQFF.